The present T cell receptor beta chain was sequenced within a study of blood T cell repertoires in COVID-19. Study details: Whether acute or convalescent, the COVID-19 samples came from the United States, Italy and Spain. Nucleic acid was either cDNA or gDNA, and it came from T cells, B-cell-depleted T cells, or PBMCs.

Germline V gives CDR1 SGHRS, CDR2 YFSETQ. The CDR3 consists of 17 residues. The V segment lost 3 bases and the J segment 1 base; nucleotides outside the gene matches: 11. Source study methods: Estimation of nucleated cell counts was performed using reference gene primer amplification. Data came from immunoSEQ multiplex PCR; TCRdb stores just in-frame clones and leaves some out. The V and J calls and clone size come from that table; D and trimming were worked out from the DNA. The data contain approximately 160,000 clones, approximately 79% of them singletons. This sequence joins TRBV5-1 and TRBJ1-2, with 8 bases lining up with TRBD1. Material for sequencing was peripheral blood. The sequence came from an elderly woman with acute or convalescent COVID-19. The CDR3 loop is CASSSRPGQGLNYGYTF. The CDR3 nucleotides are TGCGCCAGCAGCTCCCGACCCGGACAGGGTCTTAACTATGGCTACACCTTC.